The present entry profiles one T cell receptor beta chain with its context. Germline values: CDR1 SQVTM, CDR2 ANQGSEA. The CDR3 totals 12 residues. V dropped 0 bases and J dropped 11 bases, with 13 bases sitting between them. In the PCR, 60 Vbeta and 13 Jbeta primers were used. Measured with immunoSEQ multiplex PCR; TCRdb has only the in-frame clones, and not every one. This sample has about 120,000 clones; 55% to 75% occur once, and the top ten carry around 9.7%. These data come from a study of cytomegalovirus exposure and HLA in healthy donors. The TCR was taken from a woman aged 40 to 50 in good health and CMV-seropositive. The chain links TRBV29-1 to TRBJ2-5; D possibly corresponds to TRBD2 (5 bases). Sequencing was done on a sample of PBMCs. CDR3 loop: CSVEDPTGVQYF. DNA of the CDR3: TGCAGCGTTGAAGATCCCACCGGGGTGCAGTACTTC.